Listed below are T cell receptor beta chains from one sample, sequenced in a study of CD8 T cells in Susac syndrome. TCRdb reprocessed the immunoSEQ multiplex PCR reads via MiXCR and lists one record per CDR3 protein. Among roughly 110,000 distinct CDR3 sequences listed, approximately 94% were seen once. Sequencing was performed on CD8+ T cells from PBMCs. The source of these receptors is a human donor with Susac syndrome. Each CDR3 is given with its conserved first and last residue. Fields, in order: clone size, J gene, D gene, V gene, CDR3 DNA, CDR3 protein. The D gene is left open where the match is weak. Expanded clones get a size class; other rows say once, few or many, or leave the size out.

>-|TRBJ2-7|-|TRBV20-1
TGCAGTGCTAGAGAACCCAGCTCCTACGAGCAGTACTTC
CSAREPSSYEQYF
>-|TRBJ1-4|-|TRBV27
TGTGCCAGCAGTTTCCAGAGTGCAAGCGAAAAACTGTTTTTT
CASSFQSASEKLFF
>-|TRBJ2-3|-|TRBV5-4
TGTGCCAGCAGCTCGCCTTACACAGATACGCAGTATTTT
CASSSPYTDTQYF
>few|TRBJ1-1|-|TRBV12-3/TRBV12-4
TGTGCCAGCAGTTTAGCGAACACTGAAGCTTTCTTT
CASSLANTEAFF
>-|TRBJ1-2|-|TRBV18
TGTGCCAGCTCACCACCGACTGGGGGCCCTCTCTATGGCTACACCTTC
CASSPPTGGPLYGYTF
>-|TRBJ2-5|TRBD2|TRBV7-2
TGTGCCAGCAGCTTAGTCCTAGCGGAGTTGGAGACCCAGTACTTC
CASSLVLAELETQYF
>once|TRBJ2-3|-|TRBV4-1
TGCGCCAGCAGCCAAGCTGGGGGGTTAGATACGCAGTATTTT
CASSQAGGLDTQYF
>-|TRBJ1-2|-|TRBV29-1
TGCAGCGTTGACAGGGGAAAAACTAACTATGGCTACACCTTC
CSVDRGKTNYGYTF
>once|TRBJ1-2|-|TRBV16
TGTGCCAGCAGCCAATCGGTGGGCTACACCTTC
CASSQSVGYTF
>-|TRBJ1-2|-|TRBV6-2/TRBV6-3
TGTGCCAGCAGTTACGCCGCGCAGGATGGCTACACCTTC
CASSYAAQDGYTF